The TCR beta chain under discussion was sequenced for a study of tumor and adjacent non-tumor tissue in lung cancer. Study-wide background: The cohort had 12 adenocarcinoma, 2 squamous cell and 1 small cell patients. On average, productive TCRbeta reads reached 4 million to 5 million per sample. Findings of the study overall: Tumor repertoires had a smaller top 100 clone share than normal lung.

TCRbeta libraries were built with three rounds of nested PCR, modified from ARM-PCR. TCRdb recomputed calls from the multiplex PCR reads with MiXCR, one row per CDR3 protein. The data hold about 50,000 distinct CDR3 sequences, with about 79% observed a single time. CDR1 and CDR2 (germline): MNHEY, SVGAGI. This CDR3 spans 17 amino acids. Comments on this clonotype: Antigen: not known. The junction does not match germline at one end; this may be a read error.

This sample's RNA came from whole unsorted tissue. This non-tumor lung sample came from over 3 cm beyond the tumor edge. J is TRBJ2-1 and V is TRBV6-5; 8 bases align to TRBD2. The receptor's source is an older woman with non-small cell lung cancer. Input material: distant non-tumor lung tissue. The CDR3 region is CAGSYLLSGAGAREQFF. The CDR3 DNA sequence: TGTGCCGGCAGTTACCTGCTGAGCGGAGCGGGAGCTCGTGAGCAGTTCTTC.